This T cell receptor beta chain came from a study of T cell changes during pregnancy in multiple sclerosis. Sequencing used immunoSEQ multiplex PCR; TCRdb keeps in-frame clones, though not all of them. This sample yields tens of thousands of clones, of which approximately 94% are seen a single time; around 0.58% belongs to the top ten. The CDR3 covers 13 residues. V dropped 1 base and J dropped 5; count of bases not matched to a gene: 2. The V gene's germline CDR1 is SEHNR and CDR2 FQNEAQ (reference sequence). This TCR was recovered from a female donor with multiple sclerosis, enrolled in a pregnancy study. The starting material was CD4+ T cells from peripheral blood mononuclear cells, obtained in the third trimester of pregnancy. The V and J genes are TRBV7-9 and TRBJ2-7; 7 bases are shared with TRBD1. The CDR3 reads CASSLDRGDEQYF. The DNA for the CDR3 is TGTGCCAGCAGCTTAGACAGGGGCGACGAGCAGTACTTC.